Following are 22 T cell receptor beta chains from one sample sequenced in a study of T cell changes during pregnancy in multiple sclerosis. Clones were sequenced by immunoSEQ multiplex PCR, and TCRdb holds only the in-frame ones, with some missing. Among around 45,000 clones, about 90% were seen once, and the ten largest hold 0.45% to 0.55%. The sequences come from CD4+ T cells from peripheral blood mononuclear cells, collected in the third trimester of pregnancy. Receptors originate from a female donor with multiple sclerosis, enrolled in a pregnancy study.

Details on this clone: This CDR3 is also generated by other DNA sequences in the sample. The genes are TRBV7-2 and TRBJ2-3; possibly TRBD2 for D (5 bases). V lost 1 base and J lost 4, with 9 bases in between. CDR1 and CDR2 from the germline V gene are SGHTA and FQGNSA. This CDR3 contains 14 residues. The DNA for the CDR3 is TGTGCCAGCAGCTTAGGTGGGAGCGCAGATACGCAGTATTTT. Protein product: CASSLGGSADTQYF. Full variable domain (remainder filled in from reference TRBV7-2 and TRBJ2-3): GAGVSQSPSNKVTEKGKDVELRCDPISGHTALYWYRQSLGQGLEFLIYFQGNSAPDKSGLPSDRFSAERTGGSVSTLTIQRTQQEDSAVYLCASSLGGSADTQYFGPGTRLTVL.

The chain is built from TRBV28 and TRBJ2-1; D is possibly TRBD2 (6 bases). The CDR3 has 13 amino acids. The germline CDR1 and CDR2 sequences are MDHEN and SYDVKM. The V end was cut by 2 bases, the J end by 8 bases, with 10 bases between. The CDR3 DNA is TGTGCCAGCAGTTTAGGGGCGGGGTATGAGCAGTTCTTC. Translated: CASSLGAGYEQFF. Drawing the rest from reference TRBV28 and TRBJ2-1, the complete variable domain is DVKVTQSSRYLVKRTGEKVFLECVQDMDHENMFWYRQDPGLGLRLIYFSYDVKMKEKGDIPEGYSVSREKKERFSLILESASTNQTSMYLCASSLGAGYEQFFGPGTRLTVL.

This chain uses TRBV28 with TRBJ1-2, with 7 positions matching TRBD1. This CDR3 has 11 residues. With V trimmed by 10 bases and J by 7 bases, 6 bases remained unmatched. Germline V lookup: CDR1 MDHEN, CDR2 SYDVKM. CDR3 sequence reads: CAIKGGFGYTF. CDR3 sequence (DNA): TGTGCCATCAAAGGGGGCTTTGGCTACACCTTC.

This clone appeared once. The chain uses TRBV5-5 and TRBJ2-3; TRBD2 matches 13 bases. Germline V lookup: CDR1 SGHKS, CDR2 YYEKEE (reference sequence). V lost 3 bases and J lost 2; bases outside the gene matches: 3. This CDR3 is 16 amino acids long. CDR3 nucleotide sequence: TGTGCCAGCAGCTGGGGGACTAGCGGGAACACAGATACGCAGTATTTT. Translated, it gives CASSWGTSGNTDTQYF.

This chain links TRBV6-1 with TRBJ1-3; a possible D gene is TRBD1 (5 bases). Germline V gene data show CDR1 as MNHNS and CDR2 as SASEGT. This CDR3 region has 14 residues. V was cut by 6 bases and J by 0 bases, with 9 bases left in between. The CDR3 spells CASRDTFSGNTIYF. The CDR3 bases are TGTGCCAGCAGGGACACCTTCTCTGGAAACACCATATATTTT.

The chain employs TRBV5-4 and TRBJ2-3, with TRBD2 matching 7 bases. The CDR3 runs 16 residues. J gave up 2 bases and V 1 base, and 7 bases lay outside the gene matches. The V gene's germline CDR1 is SGHNT and CDR2 YYREEE (reference sequence). This chain's CDR3 is CASSLSPGGLTDTQYF. The CDR3 nucleotides read TGTGCCAGCAGCTTGAGTCCGGGGGGACTCACAGATACGCAGTATTTT.

This clone was observed once. V gene TRBV14 combines with J gene TRBJ2-2; possible D gene TRBD1, 6 bases. The CDR3 contains 15 residues. Germline assignment: CDR1 SGHDN and CDR2 FVKESK. The V end was cut by 5 bases, the J end by 3 bases, with 13 bases between. The CDR3 DNA is TGTGCCAGCAGCTCCCCGACAGGCTACACCGGGGAGCTGTTTTTT. It is translated as CASSSPTGYTGELFF.

The gene calls are TRBV7-2 and TRBJ2-1; TRBD2 agrees at 7 bases. The germline gives CDR1 SGHTA, CDR2 FQGNSA. The CDR3 length is 19 residues. The ends lost 6 bases at V and 6 bases at J; junction bases unmatched: 23. CDR3 nucleotides: TGTGCCAGCAGAGCTTCTCGTAGACTGGGGGGGAAAAACCTCAATGAGCAGTTCTTC. Translated: CASRASRRLGGKNLNEQFF.

The V call is TRBV6-1, the J call TRBJ2-1; D gene uncertain. The V gene's germline CDR1 is MNHNS and CDR2 SASEGT. The V end was cut by 6 bases, the J end by 0 bases, with 15 bases between. This CDR3 comprises 16 residues. The chain's CDR3 is CASRENRVSSYNEQFF. Here the CDR3 DNA reads TGTGCCAGCAGGGAAAATCGGGTGAGCTCCTACAATGAGCAGTTCTTC.

The chain links TRBV11-2 to TRBJ1-2; D call uncertain. V lost 7 bases and J lost 2, with 26 bases in between. The CDR3 sequence is 18 residues long. Germline loops: CDR1 SGHAT, CDR2 FQNNGV. The CDR3 nucleotides read TGTGCCAGCACCCTTGGGTGGAGGGCCGCTGGATCCAACTATGGCTACACCTTC. This sequence encodes CASTLGWRAAGSNYGYTF.

The gene calls are TRBV5-1 and TRBJ2-1; TRBD1 aligns across 7 bases. CDR3 length: 15 residues. Germline CDR1 and CDR2: SGHRS and YFSETQ. V lost 4 bases, J lost 3 bases, and 7 bases stayed unmatched. The CDR3 loop reads CASSVSGGGYNEQFF. As DNA, the CDR3 is TGCGCCAGCAGCGTCTCAGGGGGTGGCTACAATGAGCAGTTCTTC.

This clone was seen more than once but under ten times. The genes are TRBV4-3 and TRBJ1-1; tentatively, D is TRBD1 (5 bases). The CDR3 sequence is 15 residues long. V lost 0 bases, J lost 3 bases, and 11 bases lay in between. Per the germline V gene, CDR1 is LGHNA and CDR2 is YSLEER. Here the CDR3 reads CASSQDILRDTEAFF. CDR3 DNA sequence: TGCGCCAGCAGCCAAGATATCCTCAGGGACACTGAAGCTTTCTTT.

The chain recombines TRBV10-3 with TRBJ2-3, with 9 bases lining up with TRBD1. The CDR3 runs to 14 residues. V lost 4 bases, J lost 4 bases, and 3 bases stayed unmatched. CDR1 and CDR2 from the germline V gene are ENHRY and SYGVKD. The CDR3 DNA is TGTGCCATCAGTGTCGACAGGGGGTCAGATACGCAGTATTTT. This codes for CAISVDRGSDTQYF.

The V call is TRBV4-3, the J call TRBJ2-3; 8 bases are shared with TRBD1. With V trimmed by 1 base and J by 6 bases, 0 bases remained unmatched. Germline values: CDR1 LGHNA, CDR2 YSLEER. There are 13 residues in the CDR3. In DNA form, the CDR3 reads TGCGCCAGCAGCCAAGGGACAGGGGATACGCAGTATTTT. This gives the protein CASSQGTGDTQYF.

The chain recombines TRBV10-2 with TRBJ2-7, with 7 nucleotides matching TRBD2. This CDR3 is built from 14 residues. The trim removed 7 bases at V and 4 bases at J, leaving 10 bases unmatched. Germline V CDR1 and CDR2: WSHSY, SAAADI. CDR3 nucleotide sequence: TGCGCCAGCACTACGCTAGTGGGAGGGTACGAGCAGTACTTC. This gives the protein CASTTLVGGYEQYF.

This clone was detected once. The gene calls are TRBV7-8 and TRBJ1-1, with D perhaps matching TRBD1 (5 bases). V lost 5 bases and J lost 3, with 28 bases in between. The germline V gene has CDR1 SGHVS and CDR2 FQNEAQ. This CDR3 comprises 19 residues. The chain's CDR3 is CASSITSRGDPRSYTEAFF. CDR3 bases: TGTGCCAGCAGCATAACTAGCCGAGGGGATCCCCGGAGTTACACTGAAGCTTTCTTT.

The gene calls are TRBV9 and TRBJ2-4, with D possibly TRBD2 on 5 matching bases. Germline V lookup: CDR1 SGDLS, CDR2 YYNGEE. Trimming took 0 bases from V and 6 from J, leaving 7 bases between them. The CDR3 runs 13 residues. The CDR3 spells CASSVAGSNIQYF. DNA for the CDR3: TGTGCCAGCAGCGTAGCGGGGTCAAACATTCAGTACTTC.

The chain uses TRBV27 and TRBJ2-3; the D is unclear. The CDR3 runs to 16 residues. The V end was cut by 5 bases, the J end by 5 bases, with 20 bases between. CDR1 MNHEY and CDR2 SMNVEV come from the germline V gene (reference sequence). CDR3 DNA: TGTGCCAGCAGTCCTCGCGCGTTTTTCGGTGGAGATACGCAGTATTTT. Translated, it gives CASSPRAFFGGDTQYF.

This chain connects TRBV4-3 to TRBJ2-7; 10 bases fit TRBD2. The V gene end was trimmed by 1 base and the J gene end by 1 base; junction bases not matched to a gene: 4. This CDR3 has 16 residues. CDR1 LGHNA and CDR2 YSLEER come from the germline V gene. The CDR3 region is CASSQGLAGVSYEQYF. The CDR3 DNA is TGCGCCAGCAGCCAAGGTCTAGCGGGAGTATCCTACGAGCAGTACTTC.

This rearrangement joins TRBV5-4 to TRBJ2-3, with D maybe TRBD2 (6 bases). The CDR3 length is 14 residues. From germline, CDR1 is SGHNT and CDR2 YYREEE (reference sequence). V dropped 1 base and J dropped 2 bases, with 8 bases sitting between them. The CDR3: CASSLRRDTDTQYF. In DNA, the CDR3 is TGTGCCAGCAGCTTGAGGCGGGACACAGATACGCAGTATTTT.

The chain joins TRBV7-2 to TRBJ2-1; 9 positions match TRBD2. J gave up 0 bases and V 5 bases, and 11 bases lay outside the gene matches. Germline-derived CDR1 and CDR2 are SGHTA and FQGNSA. The CDR3 covers 18 residues. The CDR3 sequence is CASSDNWGGLASYNEQFF. The CDR3 DNA reads as TGTGCCAGCAGCGACAACTGGGGGGGACTAGCCTCCTACAATGAGCAGTTCTTC.

This clone was detected once. The rearrangement joins TRBV4-1 to TRBJ1-5; D not resolved. The germline V gene has CDR1 MGHRA and CDR2 YSYEKL. V lost 0 bases and J 9 bases, leaving 12 bases between the germline ends. CDR3 size: 14 residues. The CDR3 spells CASSQDPGFGPQHF. The CDR3 DNA is TGCGCCAGCAGCCAAGATCCAGGTTTCGGGCCCCAGCATTTT.